The clone carrying this T cell receptor beta chain was observed at least ten times. This record comes from a study of cytotoxic CD8 clonotypes in ibrutinib-treated CLL. TCRdb keeps only in-frame clones here, not all; method: immunoSEQ multiplex PCR. The table records approximately 100,000 clones, 58% of them present only once. The TCR sequence derives from a human donor with chronic lymphocytic leukemia. Sample: PBMCs, taken after 24 months of ibrutinib treatment.

Here the CDR3 DNA reads TGTGCCACCAGCGCCTGGGACAGGGGGTACGAGCAGTACTTC. This encodes CATSAWDRGYEQYF. This rearrangement joins TRBV15 to TRBJ2-7, with 11 bases matching TRBD1. CDR3 size: 14 residues. Germline values: CDR1 LNHNV, CDR2 YYDKDF (reference sequence). With 5 bases clipped from V and 4 bases from J, the junction kept 4 bases outside the gene matches.